The 7 T cell receptor beta chains presented below share a single source sample, sequenced in a study of OX40 agonist ivuxolimab in advanced cancers. Clones were read by immunoSEQ multiplex PCR, and TCRdb kept only the in-frame ones, dropping some. Among some 50,000 clones listed, 80% to 85% were seen once. The sample here was CD4+ or CD8+ T cells sorted from blood, taken in a trial of the OX40 agonist ivuxolimab. The receptors shown here come from an adult with an advanced solid tumor such as melanoma, head and neck, liver or kidney cancer.

J is TRBJ2-1 and V is TRBV11-2; 13 nucleotides align to TRBD2. This CDR3 is 16 amino acids long. The ends lost 5 bases at V and 10 bases at J; junction bases unmatched: 11. Germline CDR1 and CDR2: SGHAT and FQNNGV. In DNA, the CDR3 is TGTGCCAGCAGCCCCCGACTAGCGGGAGGCCGGTCGGAGCAGTTCTTC. Protein product: CASSPRLAGGRSEQFF.

The CDR3 nucleotides read TGTGCCAGCATATCAGAGTCGTGGGCGGCTTTCTTT. It codes for CASISESWAAFF. The chain links TRBV28 to TRBJ1-1; D is undetermined. The germline V gene has CDR1 MDHEN and CDR2 SYDVKM. V lost 7 bases and J 11 bases, leaving 17 bases between the germline ends. CDR3 length equals 12 residues.

The chain employs TRBV6-1 and TRBJ2-7; D remains unclear. The germline CDR1 and CDR2 sequences are MNHNS and SASEGT. V was shortened by 4 bases and J by 5 bases, with 12 bases between the two germline ends. This CDR3 spans 13 amino acids. CDR3 sequence: CASSVVYGNEQYF. The CDR3 DNA reads as TGTGCCAGCAGTGTAGTCTACGGAAACGAGCAGTACTTC.

This clone was recorded only once. The chain is built from TRBV7-3 and TRBJ2-5; no reliable D call. In germline, CDR1 is SGHTA, CDR2 FQGTGA. With 2 bases removed from V and 1 base from J, the gap between germline ends came to 8 bases. The CDR3 covers 14 residues. CDR3 loop: CASSLSGVQETQYF. The CDR3 DNA reads TGTGCCAGCAGCTTATCAGGCGTCCAAGAGACCCAGTACTTC.

V gene TRBV5-1 combines with J gene TRBJ2-5; 13 bases line up with TRBD2. V was clipped by 4 bases and J by 0 bases; unmatched bases: 3. From germline, CDR1 is SGHRS and CDR2 YFSETQ. The CDR3 contains 16 residues. CDR3 loop: CASSPGLAGYQETQYF. The CDR3 region has the DNA TGCGCCAGCAGCCCGGGACTAGCGGGATACCAAGAGACCCAGTACTTC.

The sample holds many counts of this clone. The V and J genes are TRBV19 and TRBJ1-5; a possible D gene is TRBD1 (5 bases). Trimming took off 7 bases at V and 5 bases at J, with 9 bases between the two ends. The germline CDR1 and CDR2 sequences are LNHDA and SQIVND (reference sequence). The CDR3 covers 12 residues. CDR3 sequence reads: CASKGRDQPQHF. The CDR3 DNA reads as TGTGCCAGTAAGGGCAGGGATCAGCCCCAGCATTTT.

The chain joins TRBV7-7 to TRBJ2-2, with 8 bases that match TRBD1. The V gene end was trimmed by 4 bases and the J gene end by 5 bases; junction bases not matched to a gene: 3. The CDR3 totals 14 residues. The germline gives CDR1 SSHAT, CDR2 FNYEAQ (reference sequence). CDR3 loop: CASSYRQGTGELFF. DNA for the CDR3: TGTGCCAGCAGCTACAGACAGGGGACCGGGGAGCTGTTTTTT.